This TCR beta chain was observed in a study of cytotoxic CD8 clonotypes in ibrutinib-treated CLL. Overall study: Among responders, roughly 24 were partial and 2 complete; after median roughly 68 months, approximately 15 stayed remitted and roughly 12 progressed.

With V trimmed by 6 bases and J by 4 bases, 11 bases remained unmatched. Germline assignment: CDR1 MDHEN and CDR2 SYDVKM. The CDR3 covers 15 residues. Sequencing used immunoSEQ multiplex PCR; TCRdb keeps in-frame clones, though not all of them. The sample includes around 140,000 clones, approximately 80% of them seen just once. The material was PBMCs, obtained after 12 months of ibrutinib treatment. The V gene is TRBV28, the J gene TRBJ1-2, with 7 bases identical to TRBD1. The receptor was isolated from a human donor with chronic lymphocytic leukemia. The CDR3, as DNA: TGTGCCAGCAGGGGAGGGGGCCGACGAATCTATGGCTACACCTTC. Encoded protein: CASRGGGRRIYGYTF.